The text below deals with one T cell receptor (beta chain). The antigen is not known. Because the CDR3's place on the DNA is in doubt, the DNA is left out and the CDR3 is given as listed by TCRdb. This entry is derived from a study of shared clonotypes between healthy human individuals. General study findings and limits: The expectation was that sequencing depth would affect clonotype sharing among donors. Larger richness was generally estimated for naive than memory subsets.

Only in-frame clones appear in the TCRdb table, and some are missing; sequencing was by immunoSEQ multiplex PCR. The sample comprises some 1,600,000 clones, approximately 98% of which are singletons, and 0.45% rests with the top ten. From CD4+ cells came CD45RA+ naive and CD45RA-negative memory subsets. Including both end residues, the CDR3 is 18 amino acids long. Germline V gene sequence: CDR1 MDHEN, CDR2 SYDVKM. The sample was naive CD4+ T cells sorted from blood. The subset: CD45RA+ positively selected. V gene TRBV28 combines with J gene TRBJ2-5; the table's D call, TRBD2, has no DNA check behind it. This clonotype was sampled from a young man in good health. CDR3 residues: CASSTSSLGAERQETQYF.